Shown below are 27 T cell receptor beta chains from a single sample sequenced in a study of cytomegalovirus exposure and HLA in healthy donors (dated by TCRdb to the late 2010s). The library relied on the immunoSEQ multiplex PCR assay. For the multiplex PCR, a mixture combining 60 forward primers for TCR Vbeta segments and 13 reverse primers for TCR Jbeta segments was used. Imported from immuneACCESS, the table was reduced by TCRdb to in-frame sequences with V and J called. These copies leave out some clones; in studies compared against another copy, an unresolved V gene accounts for under half, and the cause of the remainder is not known. Present in this sample are roughly 88,000 clones, about 80% of which were seen just once. 4% to 5.5% of the sample lies in the top ten. The sample comprised PBMCs. These receptor sequences come from a man between 25 and 39 years old in good health and CMV-seropositive.

V and J are TRBV5-1 and TRBJ2-1; TRBD1 agrees at 9 bases. CDR3 length: 15 amino acids. Trimming cost V 5 bases and J 10 bases; bases outside gene matches: 13. Germline V gene lookup returns CDR1 SGHRS and CDR2 YFSETQ. The CDR3 loop is CASSFGQGSKGEQFF. The CDR3 bases are TGCGCCAGCAGTTTCGGACAGGGGTCTAAAGGGGAGCAGTTCTTC.

This chain joins TRBV19 and TRBJ1-2; possibly TRBD1 for D (6 bases). This CDR3 spans 15 amino acids. Trimming shortened V by 4 bases and J by 7 bases, and 19 bases separated the two germline ends. Germline CDR1 reads LNHDA; CDR2 reads SQIVND (reference sequence). CDR3 residues: CASSTRGGAGRGYTF. CDR3 nucleotide sequence: TGTGCCAGTAGTACCCGGGGGGGGGCCGGGCGTGGCTACACCTTC.

CDR3 residues: CASSLLTARTSEAFF. CDR3 bases: TGCGCCAGCAGCCTCCTGACAGCTAGGACGTCTGAAGCTTTCTTT. The genes are TRBV4-1 and TRBJ1-1, with a tentative D call TRBD1 (5 bases). Trimming removed 4 bases at V and 6 bases at J, with 18 bases between. Germline CDR1 reads MGHRA; CDR2 reads YSYEKL. The CDR3 consists of 15 residues.

The genes are TRBV19 and TRBJ2-7; D gene uncertain. V lost 4 bases, J lost 1 base, and 5 bases lay in between. The V gene's germline CDR1 is LNHDA and CDR2 SQIVND (reference sequence). The CDR3 is made up of 12 amino acids. CDR3 protein: CASSTGSYEQYF. The CDR3 nucleotides are TGTGCCAGTAGTACAGGATCCTACGAGCAGTACTTC.

This CDR3 reads CAWSAATGQYPPRYEKLFF. The CDR3 DNA sequence: TGTGCCTGGAGCGCGGCTACCGGACAGTATCCCCCTCGGTATGAAAAACTGTTTTTT. V usage is TRBV30 and J usage is TRBJ1-4; tentative D call: TRBD1 (6 bases). Trimming shortened V by 3 bases and J by 6 bases, and 29 bases separated the two germline ends. Germline CDR1 reads GTSNPN; CDR2 reads SVGIG (reference sequence). The CDR3 is made up of 19 amino acids. Combining the CDR3 with reference TRBV30 and TRBJ1-4 gives the whole variable domain SQTIHQWPATLVQPVGSPLSLECTVEGTSNPNLYWYRQAAGRGLQLLFYSVGIGQISSEVPQNLSASRPQDRQFILSSKKLLLSDSGFYLCAWSAATGQYPPRYEKLFFGSGTQLSVL.

V is TRBV2 and J is TRBJ2-5; 13 bases map to TRBD2. Germline assignment: CDR1 SNHLY and CDR2 FYNNEI. The CDR3 runs to 14 residues. Trimming cost V 7 bases and J 7 bases; bases outside gene matches: 6. The CDR3 spells CASTGLAGVGTQYF. CDR3 nucleotide sequence: TGTGCCAGCACTGGACTAGCGGGAGTGGGGACCCAGTACTTC.

The V and J genes are TRBV4-3 and TRBJ1-2, with D hard to call. The germline V gene has CDR1 LGHNA and CDR2 YSLEER. Trimming left V 0 bases short and J 3 bases short, with 11 bases between. The CDR3 is made up of 15 amino acids. CDR3 nucleotide sequence: TGCGCCAGCAGCCAAGATCCCAACCAGTACTATGGCTACACCTTC. It encodes CASSQDPNQYYGYTF.

The rearrangement uses TRBV7-9 and TRBJ1-4, with D maybe TRBD1 (6 bases). The germline CDR1 and CDR2 sequences are SEHNR and FQNEAQ (reference sequence). V dropped 4 bases and J dropped 7 bases, with 13 bases sitting between them. This CDR3 is built from 14 residues. DNA for the CDR3: TGTGCCAGCAGCTCGGACAGCGGTTCTGAAAAACTGTTTTTT. This encodes CASSSDSGSEKLFF.

The chain couples TRBV5-6 to TRBJ2-1; perhaps TRBD2 as D (5 bases). Germline V gene sequence: CDR1 SGHDT, CDR2 YYEEEE. This CDR3 has 17 amino acids. V dropped 4 bases and J dropped 7 bases, with 24 bases sitting between them. The CDR3 DNA sequence: TGTGCCAGCAGCGCCATTAGAGCGGCAACCCTGAGGAATGAGCAGTTCTTC. Translation: CASSAIRAATLRNEQFF.

This chain links TRBV2 with TRBJ1-1, with 11 bases identical to TRBD1. The CDR3 runs 12 residues. Per germline, CDR1 SNHLY and CDR2 FYNNEI. V dropped 10 bases and J dropped 7; count of bases not matched to a gene: 5. The CDR3, as DNA: TGTGCCAACCGGGACAGGGGGTATGAAGCTTTCTTT. It encodes CANRDRGYEAFF. Combining the CDR3 with reference TRBV2 and TRBJ1-1 gives the whole variable domain EPEVTQTPSHQVTQMGQEVILRCVPISNHLYFYWYRQILGQKVEFLVSFYNNEISEKSEIFDDQFSVERPDGSNFTLKIRSTKLEDSAMYFCANRDRGYEAFFGQGTRLTVV.

This clone was detected a few times. The chain carries TRBV13 and TRBJ2-3; D perhaps matches TRBD2 (6 bases). The V end lost 4 bases, the J end lost 6 bases, and 17 bases lay between the germline ends. Germline V gene lookup returns CDR1 PRHDT and CDR2 FYEKMQ (reference sequence). The CDR3 is 15 residues long. The CDR3, as DNA: TGTGCCAGCAGCTCCCCGGCAGCGGCGGGGGATACGCAGTATTTT. Protein: CASSSPAAAGDTQYF.

The rearrangement joins TRBV4-2 to TRBJ2-5; a weak D match, TRBD1 (5 bases). CDR3 length equals 14 residues. Deletions cut 1 base from V and 3 bases from J, with 9 bases between. Germline V lookup: CDR1 LGHNA, CDR2 YNFKEQ. As DNA, the CDR3 is TGTGCCAGCAGCCAAGCCCTAGGGGAAGAGACCCAGTACTTC. Protein: CASSQALGEETQYF.

A few counts support this clone. The chain carries TRBV2 and TRBJ1-6, with D possibly matching TRBD1 (5 bases). The CDR3 covers 14 residues. Germline assignment: CDR1 SNHLY and CDR2 FYNNEI. V was pared by 8 bases and J by 11 bases, with 19 bases between. CDR3 DNA: TGTGCCAGCGGTGGGACCGAGGGATTGACACCCCTCCACTTT. As protein: CASGGTEGLTPLHF. Combining the CDR3 with reference TRBV2 and TRBJ1-6 gives the whole variable domain EPEVTQTPSHQVTQMGQEVILRCVPISNHLYFYWYRQILGQKVEFLVSFYNNEISEKSEIFDDQFSVERPDGSNFTLKIRSTKLEDSAMYFCASGGTEGLTPLHFGNGTRLTVT.

This chain links TRBV2 with TRBJ2-5; the match to TRBD1 covers 9 bases. Germline CDR1 is SNHLY and CDR2 is FYNNEI. The CDR3 is 13 amino acids. The J segment lost 7 bases and the V segment lost 2 bases, leaving 2 bases of the junction unmatched. The CDR3 nucleotides are TGTGCCAGCAGTGAATCGACAGGGGGGACCCAGTACTTC. It translates to CASSESTGGTQYF.

V usage is TRBV20-1 and J usage is TRBJ2-3; tentatively, D is TRBD1 (6 bases). The CDR3 is 11 amino acids. Looked up from germline, CDR1 is DFQATT and CDR2 is SNEGSKA (reference sequence). Between the trimmed V and J ends, which lost 6 bases and 7 bases, there was a span of 11 bases. In nucleotides, the CDR3 is TGCAGTGCGCTCACAGGGTATACGCAGTATTTT. It translates to CSALTGYTQYF.

The rearrangement joins TRBV2 to TRBJ2-4; TRBD2 aligns across 13 bases. CDR3 length: 16 amino acids. V was pared by 8 bases and J by 2 bases, with 6 bases of the junction left unmatched. Germline V lookup: CDR1 SNHLY, CDR2 FYNNEI. CDR3 DNA: TGTGCCAGCGCCCAGACTAGCGGGAGGTCCAAAAACATTCAGTACTTC. Its translation is CASAQTSGRSKNIQYF.

Points on this clone: The junction departs from germline at one end; a sequencing error may be responsible. The V gene is TRBV7-9, the J gene TRBJ1-1; D is undetermined. The CDR3 runs to 12 residues. Germline CDR1 SEHNR, CDR2 FQNEAQ (reference sequence). CDR3 sequence (DNA): TGTGCCAACAGCTTACTCGGGGCTGAAGCTTTCTTT. It codes for CANSLLGAEAFF.

Comments on this clone: An end of the junction does not agree with germline; a read error may underlie this. This chain joins TRBV7-7 and TRBJ2-1; 9 bases match TRBD2. This CDR3 is 14 amino acids long. Germline V gives CDR1 SSHAT, CDR2 FNYEAQ (reference sequence). The CDR3 region has the DNA TGTGCTAGCAGCTATGGGACTAGCAGCAATGAGCAGTTCTTC. Translating gives CASSYGTSSNEQFF.

The chain is built from TRBV11-2 and TRBJ1-2; 8 positions match TRBD1. This CDR3 has 17 amino acids. Germline-derived CDR1 and CDR2 are SGHAT and FQNNGV. The V gene end was trimmed by 1 base and the J gene end by 1 base; junction bases not matched to a gene: 8. This CDR3 is CASSLGAGGLVNYGYTF. The CDR3 DNA follows: TGTGCCAGCAGCTTAGGGGCAGGGGGCCTTGTTAACTATGGCTACACCTTC.

The gene calls are TRBV7-3 and TRBJ2-5; 10 bases are a match to TRBD2. The CDR3 consists of 17 residues. V lost 1 base, J lost 4 bases, and 9 bases stayed unmatched. Germline CDR1 reads SGHTA; CDR2 reads FQGTGA. CDR3: CASSLNPLIAGGETQYF. Here the CDR3 DNA reads TGTGCCAGCAGCTTAAATCCCCTAATAGCGGGAGGAGAGACCCAGTACTTC.

The chain links TRBV5-1 to TRBJ1-1; 7 bases align to TRBD1. This CDR3 has 14 amino acids. Per the germline V gene, CDR1 is SGHRS and CDR2 is YFSETQ. The J segment lost 2 bases and the V segment lost 7 bases, leaving 8 bases of the junction unmatched. The CDR3 spells CASGTGVLNTEAFF. The CDR3 DNA follows: TGCGCCAGCGGTACAGGGGTCCTTAACACTGAAGCTTTCTTT.

J is TRBJ2-2 and V is TRBV5-1; a possible D gene is TRBD1 (5 bases). Trimming left V 7 bases short and J 0 bases short, with 10 bases between. Germline V gene lookup returns CDR1 SGHRS and CDR2 YFSETQ. The CDR3 is made up of 14 amino acids. The chain's CDR3 is CASLEGANTGELFF. The CDR3 nucleotides read TGCGCCAGCTTAGAAGGGGCGAACACCGGGGAGCTGTTTTTT.

V and J are TRBV9 and TRBJ1-1, with a possible D match to TRBD1 (5 bases). With 0 bases removed from V and 3 bases from J, the gap between germline ends came to 9 bases. This CDR3 is built from 14 residues. Germline loops: CDR1 SGDLS, CDR2 YYNGEE. The CDR3 bases are TGTGCCAGCAGCGTAGCTGGGGGGGACACTGAAGCTTTCTTT. Its protein product is CASSVAGGDTEAFF.

This chain connects TRBV28 to TRBJ1-2; possibly TRBD1 for D (5 bases). The CDR3 contains 14 residues. Trimming shortened V by 8 bases and J by 0 bases, and 13 bases separated the two germline ends. Germline loops: CDR1 MDHEN, CDR2 SYDVKM. CDR3 coding DNA: TGTGCCAGCTTTGGGGCAGTGCCTAACTATGGCTACACCTTC. Protein sequence: CASFGAVPNYGYTF.

The genes are TRBV19 and TRBJ2-3; 8 bases align to TRBD1. Trimming cost V 6 bases and J 6 bases; bases outside gene matches: 11. This CDR3 spans 15 amino acids. Germline V CDR1 and CDR2: LNHDA, SQIVND (reference sequence). CDR3 residues: CASRTRGLASDTQYF. The DNA of the CDR3 is TGTGCCAGTAGAACCAGGGGGCTAGCGTCCGATACGCAGTATTTT.

This chain links TRBV7-3 with TRBJ2-1; 8 nucleotides agree with TRBD1. This CDR3 is 19 amino acids long. Per germline, CDR1 SGHTA and CDR2 FQGTGA. After removal of 1 base from V and 3 bases from J, the junction contained 14 bases not matched to a gene. For the CDR3, the DNA is TGTGCCAGCAGCTTAAGAGTGGGCTCAGGGGGCGCTCGCTACAATGAGCAGTTCTTC. As protein: CASSLRVGSGGARYNEQFF.

The V gene is TRBV4-2, the J gene TRBJ2-1; 11 nucleotides match TRBD2. Germline assignment: CDR1 LGHNA and CDR2 YNFKEQ. The length of the CDR3 is 15 residues. The J segment lost 9 bases and the V segment lost 1 base, leaving 5 bases of the junction unmatched. The DNA for the CDR3 is TGTGCCAGCAGCCAAGGCCACCTAGCGGGGGGTGAGCAGTTCTTC. Residues: CASSQGHLAGGEQFF.